The following is a TCR beta chain sequence with its context. Its antigen is undetermined. Because the CDR3 is missing its conserved closing phenylalanine or tryptophan, this is likely a read error. From unsorted bulk tissue weighing roughly 19-32 mg, DNA and RNA were co-extracted. Over 75% of the cells in every tumor sample were viable tumor cells. This specimen comes from a study of tumor-infiltrating lymphocytes in primary liver carcinoma. Study-level information: Samples produced roughly 3.65 to 7.5 million productive TCRbeta reads, comparable across tissue types.

The investigators made TCR beta cDNA from around 530 ng total RNA, using a constant-region primer. Researchers made the TCR beta libraries by running three nested multiplex PCR rounds with slightly modified ARM-PCR. With TRBV1-TRBV30 forward primers and a C-beta reverse primer, the first two PCR rounds were run for roughly 10 cycles each. TCRdb reprocessed the multiplex PCR reads with MiXCR, giving one entry per CDR3 protein. This repertoire shows about 200,000 distinct CDR3 sequences, 85% found once; its top ten account for around 18%. This CDR3 has 15 residues. Looked up from germline, CDR1 is LGHNA and CDR2 is YSLEER. Deletions cut 3 bases from V and 2 bases from J, with 8 bases between. Overall study findings and caveats: Tumor region pairs shared more overlap than did tumor-adjacent and tumor-blood pairs.

The specimen sequenced was tumor tissue from primary liver carcinoma. The J gene is TRBJ2-6, the V gene TRBV4-3; a possible D gene is TRBD1 (6 bases). This sequence was found in a middle-aged man with primary liver carcinoma and hepatitis B virus infection. Written as DNA, the CDR3 is TGCGCCAGCAGCCAGGGGACAACTGGGGCCAACGTCCTGACTATC. Protein product: CASSQGTTGANVLTI.